Listed below are T cell receptor beta chains from one sample, sequenced in a study of blood T cell repertoires in COVID-19. Only in-frame clones appear in the TCRdb table, and some are missing; sequencing was by immunoSEQ multiplex PCR. Here the sample spans about 250,000 clones, roughly 85% being singletons. The material sequenced was peripheral blood. Receptors were obtained from a man between 18 and 35 years old with active or convalescent COVID-19. Each CDR3 is given with its conserved first and last residue. Each record gives: clone size, CDR3 length, J gene, D gene, V gene, CDR3 DNA, CDR3 protein. The D gene is left open where the match is weak. Clone sizes are given selectively: once, few, many, or a class where the clone is expanded.

- 17 TRBJ2-7 - TRBV21-1 TGTGCCAGCAGCAAAGAGATTGGGGGACAGGGTGCCTACGAGCAGTACTTC CASSKEIGGQGAYEQYF
few 13 TRBJ1-2 - TRBV12-3/TRBV12-4 TGTGCCAGCAGTTTTGGGCAGAGCTATGGCTACACCTTC CASSFGQSYGYTF
- 13 TRBJ2-1 TRBD2 TRBV15 TGTGCCACCAGCAGTCAAGCGGGAGATGAGCAGTTCTTC CATSSQAGDEQFF
- 14 TRBJ2-5 - TRBV21-1 TGTGCCAGCAGCAAAAGGGGATTGTGCGAGACCCAGTACTTC CASSKRGLCETQYF
- 14 TRBJ1-5 - TRBV28 TGTGCCAGCAGTCCCTCCACGGTCGGTCAGCCCCAGCATTTT CASSPSTVGQPQHF
- 15 TRBJ1-1 TRBD1 TRBV7-2 TGTGCCAGCAGCTTAAGTTGGGGACAGGGCTATGAAGCTTTCTTT CASSLSWGQGYEAFF
once 15 TRBJ2-7 - TRBV27 TGTGCCAGCAGTTTAAGGGAGACAGGTGCCTCCGAGCAGTACTTC CASSLRETGASEQYF
- 15 TRBJ2-5 TRBD2 TRBV30 TGTGCCTGGAGTGTACGCAGCGGGGTCCAAGAGACCCAGTACTTC CAWSVRSGVQETQYF
- 15 TRBJ1-2 TRBD1 TRBV30 TGTGCCTGGAGTGTAGGGGACAGGGCTGACTATGGCTACACCTTC CAWSVGDRADYGYTF
many 16 TRBJ2-1 - TRBV6-2/TRBV6-3 TGTGCCAGCAGTTTCAGTGTTCTGAGGGACTACAATGAGCAGTTCTTC CASSFSVLRDYNEQFF
few 13 TRBJ2-7 TRBD1 TRBV6-2/TRBV6-3 TGTGCCAGCAGCTGGGACAGCTCCTACGAGCAGTACTTC CASSWDSSYEQYF
- 19 TRBJ1-6 - TRBV28 TGTGCCAGCAGTCTACTATTTTCACAGGGAAGCTCCTATAATTCACCCCTCCACTTT CASSLLFSQGSSYNSPLHF
- 17 TRBJ2-6 TRBD1 TRBV28 TGTGCCAGCAGTTGGGACAGGGGCAGCTCTGGGGCCAACGTCCTGACTTTC CASSWDRGSSGANVLTF
- 16 TRBJ2-5 TRBD1 TRBV2 TGTGCCAGCAGTGAAGCGGGTGAGGGACAGCAAGAGACCCAGTACTTC CASSEAGEGQQETQYF
once 14 TRBJ1-1 TRBD1 TRBV19 TGTGCCAGTAAACTCTCCGGGACAGGGACTGAAGCTTTCTTT CASKLSGTGTEAFF
- 15 TRBJ2-1 TRBD2 TRBV28 TGTGCCAGCAGTTTTGGAGCGGGAGTCTACAATGAGCAGTTCTTC CASSFGAGVYNEQFF
- 17 TRBJ1-3 - TRBV7-2 TGTGCCAGCAGCTTAGGAGAGGGCACAAGGGCTGGAAACACCATATATTTT CASSLGEGTRAGNTIYF
- 18 TRBJ2-1 - TRBV7-4 TGTGCCAGCAGCTTAGAGTTAGAGTGGGCAGGGCCGTACAATGAGCAGTTCTTC CASSLELEWAGPYNEQFF
few 13 TRBJ2-3 - TRBV6-2/TRBV6-3 TGTGCCAGCAGTTACTCGGGACACGGTACGCAGTATTTT CASSYSGHGTQYF
- 15 TRBJ2-1 TRBD2 TRBV27 TGTGCCAGCAGCATCCTAGCGGGAAACTACAATGAGCAGTTCTTC CASSILAGNYNEQFF
- 13 TRBJ1-2 TRBD1 TRBV3-1/TRBV3-2 TGTGCCAGCAGCCCACAGGGGGACTATGGCTACACCTTC CASSPQGDYGYTF
- 18 TRBJ1-5 TRBD1 TRBV7-9 TGTGCCAGCAGCTTAGCCTGGGACAGGGGCGTCGGCAATCAGCCCCAGCATTTT CASSLAWDRGVGNQPQHF
- 14 TRBJ1-2 - TRBV6-5 TGTGCCAGCCGAAGACACGATCGAAACTATGGCTACACCTTC CASRRHDRNYGYTF